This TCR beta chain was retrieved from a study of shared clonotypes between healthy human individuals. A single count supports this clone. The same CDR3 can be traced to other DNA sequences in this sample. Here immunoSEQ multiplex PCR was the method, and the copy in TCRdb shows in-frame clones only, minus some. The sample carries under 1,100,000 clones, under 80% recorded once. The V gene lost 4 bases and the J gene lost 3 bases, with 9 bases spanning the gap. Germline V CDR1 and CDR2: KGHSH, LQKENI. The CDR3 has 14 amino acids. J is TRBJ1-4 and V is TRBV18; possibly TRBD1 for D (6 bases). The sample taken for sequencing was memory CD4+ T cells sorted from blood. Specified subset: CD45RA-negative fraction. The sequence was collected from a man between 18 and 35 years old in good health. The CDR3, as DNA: TGTGCCAGCTCACGGGGGGCTGCTAATGAAAAACTGTTTTTT. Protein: CASSRGAANEKLFF.